The rows below give T cell receptor beta chains drawn from one sample of a study of cytomegalovirus exposure and HLA in healthy donors. Method: immunoSEQ multiplex PCR; TCRdb's copy keeps in-frame clones and lacks some. The sample has approximately 110,000 clones, approximately 14% seen once. The sequenced material came from PBMCs. Every receptor here comes from a female donor in good health and CMV-seronegative. Each CDR3 is given with its conserved first and last residue. Fields, in order: clone size, V gene, J gene, D gene, CDR3 protein, CDR3 DNA. The D gene is left open where the match is weak. Clone size is given for some rows only: seen once, a few or many times, or a class if the clone is expanded.

-,TRBV30,TRBJ2-1,TRBD2,CAWSARLAGINEQFF,TGTGCCTGGAGTGCGCGGCTAGCGGGGATCAATGAGCAGTTCTTC
-,TRBV7-3,TRBJ2-7,-,CASSAGHEQYF,TGTGCCAGCAGCGCGGGGCACGAGCAGTACTTC
few,TRBV4-1,TRBJ2-3,TRBD2,CASSHPGTSGGTDTQYF,TGCGCCAGCAGCCACCCCGGGACTAGCGGGGGGACAGATACGCAGTATTTT
-,TRBV18,TRBJ1-1,-,CASSPPMNTEAFF,TGTGCCAGCTCACCACCTATGAACACTGAAGCTTTCTTT
few,TRBV30,TRBJ1-2,TRBD1,CAWARDSYGYTF,TGTGCCTGGGCCAGGGACAGCTATGGCTACACCTTC
-,TRBV7-8,TRBJ2-2,-,CASSFRGDPNTGELFF,TGTGCCAGCAGCTTCCGCGGGGATCCGAACACCGGGGAGCTGTTTTTT
few,TRBV5-6,TRBJ2-1,TRBD2,CASSLGGTSLEQFF,TGTGCCAGCAGCTTGGGCGGGACTAGCCTTGAGCAGTTCTTC
-,TRBV4-2,TRBJ2-1,TRBD2,CASSQGPAGPYNEQFF,TGTGCCAGCAGCCAAGGCCCAGCGGGACCCTACAATGAGCAGTTCTTC
-,TRBV30,TRBJ2-4,TRBD1,CAWSVAPRGGRDIQYF,TGTGCCTGGAGTGTAGCCCCCCGAGGGGGCAGGGACATTCAGTACTTC
few,TRBV6-1,TRBJ2-7,TRBD1,CASSDPWFNRGRTYEQYF,TGTGCCAGCAGTGACCCCTGGTTTAACAGGGGTCGAACCTACGAGCAGTACTTC
-,TRBV11-2,TRBJ1-5,TRBD1,CASSTTGWPQHF,TGTGCCAGCAGCACGACAGGGTGGCCCCAGCATTTT
few,TRBV6-5,TRBJ1-1,-,CASTPPGGTEAFF,TGTGCCAGCACCCCGCCCGGGGGGACTGAAGCTTTCTTT
few,TRBV29-1,TRBJ2-3,TRBD1,CSDALPGQGIGDTQYF,TGCAGCGACGCACTTCCGGGACAGGGAATTGGAGATACGCAGTATTTT
few,TRBV9,TRBJ1-2,-,CASSSHYPGDPPSLYGYTF,TGTGCCAGCAGCTCTCATTACCCCGGGGATCCCCCTTCACTCTATGGCTACACCTTC
-,TRBV5-5,TRBJ2-3,TRBD1,CASSFRDRTSTDTQYF,TGTGCCAGCAGCTTCCGGGACAGGACGAGCACAGATACGCAGTATTTT
-,TRBV2,TRBJ1-6,-,CASSESRVDSPLHF,TGTGCCAGCAGTGAAAGCAGGGTTGATTCACCCCTCCACTTT
-,TRBV18,TRBJ1-1,-,CASSPPVGLKGIINTEAFF,TGTGCCAGCTCACCACCGGTAGGACTCAAGGGAATAATTAACACTGAAGCTTTCTTT
-,TRBV9,TRBJ2-3,TRBD2,CASSVVGGGVSDTQYF,TGTGCCAGCAGCGTAGTGGGCGGGGGGGTCTCAGATACGCAGTATTTT
-,TRBV7-2,TRBJ2-3,-,CASSQEGFTDTQYF,TGTGCCAGCAGCCAGGAGGGGTTCACAGATACGCAGTATTTT
-,TRBV5-1,TRBJ2-4,TRBD2,CASSFVPSGGRNIQYF,TGCGCCAGCAGCTTTGTACCTAGCGGGGGACGGAACATTCAGTACTTC
-,TRBV25-1,TRBJ2-7,-,CASSASPTGPLDYEQYF,TGTGCCAGCAGTGCTTCCCCGACAGGCCCCTTAGACTACGAGCAGTACTTC
-,TRBV7-2,TRBJ2-3,-,CASSSRASGGADTQYF,TGTGCCAGCAGCTCCCGGGCGTCTGGAGGAGCCGATACGCAGTATTTT
few,TRBV7-3,TRBJ1-1,-,CASSSYRDTEAFF,TGTGCCAGCAGCAGCTACAGGGACACTGAAGCTTTCTTT
few,TRBV6-5,TRBJ1-5,-,CASSNNNQPQHF,TGTGCCAGCAGTAACAACAATCAGCCCCAGCATTTT
few,TRBV19,TRBJ1-2,-,CASRGPGGLNYGYTF,TGTGCCAGTAGGGGCCCGGGGGGCCTGAACTATGGCTACACCTTC
-,TRBV30,TRBJ2-5,-,CAWSVAFQETQYF,TGTGCCTGGAGTGTGGCTTTCCAAGAGACCCAGTACTTC
-,TRBV5-1,TRBJ2-3,TRBD2,CASSPWTSATDTQYF,TGCGCCAGCAGCCCCTGGACTAGCGCCACAGATACGCAGTATTTT
-,TRBV10-3,TRBJ2-7,-,CAIKGEPSYEQYF,TGTGCCATCAAAGGGGAACCCTCCTACGAGCAGTACTTC
-,TRBV10-3,TRBJ1-1,TRBD1,CAISEDREAFF,TGTGCCATCAGTGAGGACAGGGAGGCTTTCTTT
few,TRBV29-1,TRBJ2-3,-,CSVSSESTDTQYF,TGCAGCGTTTCTAGCGAGAGCACAGATACGCAGTATTTT
few,TRBV11-3,TRBJ2-7,-,CASSPQYRDEQYF,TGTGCCAGCAGCCCCCAATACCGAGACGAGCAGTACTTC
few,TRBV20-1,TRBJ1-1,-,CSARSNTEAFF,TGCAGTGCTAGGAGTAACACTGAAGCTTTCTTT
-,TRBV5-1,TRBJ1-1,-,CASLREGTEAFF,TGCGCCAGCTTGAGGGAAGGCACTGAAGCTTTCTTT